Sequencing of this T cell receptor beta chain was carried out in a study of beta chain features in type 1 diabetes. Notes on the study in general: Here, the possible influence of HLA type (on TCRB rearrangement) remained unresolved. Cells with high TCR expression could be over-represented by cDNA sequencing. All four CD4+ subsets of Type 1 diabetes patients contained TCRB CDR3s that were moderately but significantly shorter.

The CDR3 extends over 12 amino acids. Germline CDR1 reads SQVTM; CDR2 reads ANQGSEA. V was clipped by 4 bases and J by 5 bases, with 11 bases between them. The entirety of the isolated RNA underwent reverse transcription, so expressed TCRB transcripts were sequenced. Clones were read by immunoSEQ multiplex PCR, and TCRdb kept only the in-frame ones, dropping some. The sample records over 700,000 clones, under 20% being singletons. There are a few counts of this clone. What it binds is unknown. Sequencing input: naive CD4+ T cells from blood. The V and J genes are TRBV29-1 and TRBJ1-2; D possibly corresponds to TRBD1 (6 bases). The clonotype comes from a woman younger than 35 in good health. CDR3 in amino acids: CSVGQEGYGYTF. As DNA, the CDR3 is TGCAGCGTTGGACAGGAAGGATATGGCTACACCTTC.